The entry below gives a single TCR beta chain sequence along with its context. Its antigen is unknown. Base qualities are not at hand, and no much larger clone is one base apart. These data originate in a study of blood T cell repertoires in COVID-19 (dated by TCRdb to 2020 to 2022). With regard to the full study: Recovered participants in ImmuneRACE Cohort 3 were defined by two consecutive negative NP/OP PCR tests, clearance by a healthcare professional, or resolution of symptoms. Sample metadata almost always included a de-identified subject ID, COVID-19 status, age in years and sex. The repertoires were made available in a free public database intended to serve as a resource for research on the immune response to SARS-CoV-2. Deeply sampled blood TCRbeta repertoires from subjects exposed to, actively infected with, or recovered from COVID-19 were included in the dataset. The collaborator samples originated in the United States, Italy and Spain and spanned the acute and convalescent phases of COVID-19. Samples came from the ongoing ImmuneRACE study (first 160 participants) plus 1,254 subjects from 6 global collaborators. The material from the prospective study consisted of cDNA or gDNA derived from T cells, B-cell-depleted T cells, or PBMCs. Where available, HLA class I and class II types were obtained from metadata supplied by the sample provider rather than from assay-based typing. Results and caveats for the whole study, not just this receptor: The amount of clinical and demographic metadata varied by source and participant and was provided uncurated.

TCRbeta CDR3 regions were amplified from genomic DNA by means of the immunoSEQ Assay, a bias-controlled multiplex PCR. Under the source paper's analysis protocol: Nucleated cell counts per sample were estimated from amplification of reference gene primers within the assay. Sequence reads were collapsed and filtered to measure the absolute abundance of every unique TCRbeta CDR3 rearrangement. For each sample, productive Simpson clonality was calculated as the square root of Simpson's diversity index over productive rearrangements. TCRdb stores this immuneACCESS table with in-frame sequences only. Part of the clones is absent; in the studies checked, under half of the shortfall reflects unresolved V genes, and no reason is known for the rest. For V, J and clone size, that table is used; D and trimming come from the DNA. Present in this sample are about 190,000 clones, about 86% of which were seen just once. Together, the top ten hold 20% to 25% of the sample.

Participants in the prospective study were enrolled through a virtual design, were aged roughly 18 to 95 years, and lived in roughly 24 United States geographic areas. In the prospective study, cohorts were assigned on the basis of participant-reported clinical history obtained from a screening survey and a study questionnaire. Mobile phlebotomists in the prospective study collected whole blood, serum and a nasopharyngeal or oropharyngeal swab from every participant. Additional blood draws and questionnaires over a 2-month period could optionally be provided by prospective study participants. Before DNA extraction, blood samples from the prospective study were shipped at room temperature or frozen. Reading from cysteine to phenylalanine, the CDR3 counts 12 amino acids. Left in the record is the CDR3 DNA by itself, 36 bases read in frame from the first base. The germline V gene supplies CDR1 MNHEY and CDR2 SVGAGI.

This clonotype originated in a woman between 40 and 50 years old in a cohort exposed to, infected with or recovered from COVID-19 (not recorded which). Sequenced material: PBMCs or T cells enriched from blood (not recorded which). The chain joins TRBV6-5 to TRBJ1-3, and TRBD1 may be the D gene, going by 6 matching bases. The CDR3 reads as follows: CASGGDGNTIYF. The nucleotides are TGTGCGAGCGGGGGCGATGGAAACACCATATATTTT.